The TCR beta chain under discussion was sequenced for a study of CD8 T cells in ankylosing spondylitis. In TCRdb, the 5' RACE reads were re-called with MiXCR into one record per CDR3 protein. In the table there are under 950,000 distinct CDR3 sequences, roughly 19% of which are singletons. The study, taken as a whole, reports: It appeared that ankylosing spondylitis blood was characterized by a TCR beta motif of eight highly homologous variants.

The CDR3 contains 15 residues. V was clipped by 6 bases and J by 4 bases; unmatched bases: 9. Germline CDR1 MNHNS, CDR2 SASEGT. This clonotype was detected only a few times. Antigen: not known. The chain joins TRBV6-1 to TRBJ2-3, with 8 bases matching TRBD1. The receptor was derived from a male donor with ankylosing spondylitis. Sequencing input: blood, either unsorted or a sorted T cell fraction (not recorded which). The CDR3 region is CASSTSDRAADTQYF. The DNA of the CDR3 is TGTGCCAGCAGCACCTCGGACAGGGCAGCAGATACGCAGTATTTT.